This T cell receptor (beta chain) came from a study of molecular identifiers for immune sequencing clone quantification. General study findings and limits: Among effectors, clones above 20 RNA copies held over 98% of molecules; among naive cells, under 1%.

This clonotype was picked up a small number of times. What it binds is unknown. The V and J ends lost 3 bases and 0 bases respectively, with 11 bases between them. Germline assignment: CDR1 SGDLS and CDR2 YYNGEE. CDR3 length: 15 residues. TCRdb recomputed calls from the PCR reads with MiXCR, one row per CDR3 protein. The sample lists approximately 54,000 distinct CDR3 sequences, roughly a quarter occurring once. The V gene is TRBV9, the J gene TRBJ2-3, with D possibly being TRBD1 or TRBD2 (5 bases each). Sequencing was performed on naive CD8+ T cells from blood, with Jurkat cell RNA spiked in. As for subset: FACS-sorted CD8+CD4-CCR7+CD45RA+ naive T cells. The receptor was derived from a human donor in good health. Some libraries in this study had Jurkat cell RNA spiked in. For the CDR3, the DNA is TGTGCCAGCAGCGGAGGGACCGATAGCACAGATACGCAGTATTTT. It specifies CASSGGTDSTDTQYF.